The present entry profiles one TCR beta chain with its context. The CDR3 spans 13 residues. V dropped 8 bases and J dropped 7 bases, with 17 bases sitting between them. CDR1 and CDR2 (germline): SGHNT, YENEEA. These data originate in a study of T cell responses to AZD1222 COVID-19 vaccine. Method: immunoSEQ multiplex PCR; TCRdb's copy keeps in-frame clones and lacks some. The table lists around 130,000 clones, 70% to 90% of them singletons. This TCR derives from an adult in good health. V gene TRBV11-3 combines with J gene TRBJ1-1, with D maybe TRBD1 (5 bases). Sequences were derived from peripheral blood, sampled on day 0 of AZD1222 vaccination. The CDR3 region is CASCRWGRNEAFF. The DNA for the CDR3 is TGTGCCAGCTGCAGATGGGGCCGGAATGAAGCTTTCTTT. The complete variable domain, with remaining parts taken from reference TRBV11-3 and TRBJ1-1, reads EAGVVQSPRYKIIEKKQPVAFWCNPISGHNTLYWYLQNLGQGPELLIRYENEEAVDDSQLPKDRFSAERLKGVDSTLKIQPAELGDSAVYLCASCRWGRNEAFFGQGTRLTVV.